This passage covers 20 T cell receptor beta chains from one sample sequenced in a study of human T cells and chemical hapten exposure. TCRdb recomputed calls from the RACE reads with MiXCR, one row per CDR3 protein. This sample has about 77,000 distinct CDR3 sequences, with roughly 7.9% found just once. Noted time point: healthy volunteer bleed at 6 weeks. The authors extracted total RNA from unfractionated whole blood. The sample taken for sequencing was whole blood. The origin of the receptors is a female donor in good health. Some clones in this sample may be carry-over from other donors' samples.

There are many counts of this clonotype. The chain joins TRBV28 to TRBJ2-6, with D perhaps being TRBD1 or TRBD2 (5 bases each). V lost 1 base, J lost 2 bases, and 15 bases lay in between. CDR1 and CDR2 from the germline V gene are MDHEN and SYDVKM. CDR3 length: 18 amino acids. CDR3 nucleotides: TGTGCCAGCAGTTTATTTTATGTCCGGGACCCTGGGGCCAACGTCCTGACTTTC. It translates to CASSLFYVRDPGANVLTF. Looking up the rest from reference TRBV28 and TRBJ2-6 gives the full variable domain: DVKVTQSSRYLVKRTGEKVFLECVQDMDHENMFWYRQDPGLGLRLIYFSYDVKMKEKGDIPEGYSVSREKKERFSLILESASTNQTSMYLCASSLFYVRDPGANVLTFGAGSRLTVL.

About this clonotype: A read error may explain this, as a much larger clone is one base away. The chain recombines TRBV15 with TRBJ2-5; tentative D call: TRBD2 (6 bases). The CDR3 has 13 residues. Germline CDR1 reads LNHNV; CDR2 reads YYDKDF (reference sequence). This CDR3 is CVTSGGPQETQYF. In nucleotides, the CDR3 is TGTGTCACCAGTGGAGGGCCCCAAGAGACCCAGTACTTC.

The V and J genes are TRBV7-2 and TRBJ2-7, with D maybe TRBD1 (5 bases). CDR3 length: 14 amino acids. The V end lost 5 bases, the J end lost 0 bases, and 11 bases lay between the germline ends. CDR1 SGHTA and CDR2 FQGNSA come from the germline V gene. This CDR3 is CASSVRQSSYEQYF. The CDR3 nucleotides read TGTGCCAGCAGCGTCCGACAGAGCTCCTACGAGCAGTACTTC.

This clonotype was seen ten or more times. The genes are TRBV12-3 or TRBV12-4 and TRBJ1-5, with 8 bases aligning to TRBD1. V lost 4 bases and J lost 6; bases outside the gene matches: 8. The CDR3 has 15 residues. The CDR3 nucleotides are TGTGCCAGCAGTTCAGACAGGGGTGTTAGTCAGCCCCAGCATTTT. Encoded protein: CASSSDRGVSQPQHF.

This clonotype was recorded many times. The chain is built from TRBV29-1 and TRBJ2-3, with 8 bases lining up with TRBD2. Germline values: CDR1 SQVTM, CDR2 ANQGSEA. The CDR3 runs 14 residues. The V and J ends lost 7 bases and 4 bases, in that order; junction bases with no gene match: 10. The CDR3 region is CSAHTTSASDTQYF. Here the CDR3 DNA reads TGCAGCGCCCACACGACTAGCGCCTCAGATACGCAGTATTTT.

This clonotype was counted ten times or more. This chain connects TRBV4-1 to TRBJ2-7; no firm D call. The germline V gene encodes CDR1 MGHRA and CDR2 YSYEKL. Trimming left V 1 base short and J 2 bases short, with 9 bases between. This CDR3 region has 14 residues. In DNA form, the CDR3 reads TGCGCCAGCAGCCAAGCTTACAGCACCTACGAGCAGTACTTC. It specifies CASSQAYSTYEQYF.

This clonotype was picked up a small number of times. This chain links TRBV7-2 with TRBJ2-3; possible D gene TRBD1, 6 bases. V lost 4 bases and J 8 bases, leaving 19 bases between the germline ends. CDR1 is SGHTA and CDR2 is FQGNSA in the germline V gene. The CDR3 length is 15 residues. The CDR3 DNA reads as TGTGCCAGCAGCTCGACACTTACAGGGACAAGTACGCAGTATTTT. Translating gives CASSSTLTGTSTQYF. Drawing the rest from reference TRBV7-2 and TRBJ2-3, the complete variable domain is GAGVSQSPSNKVTEKGKDVELRCDPISGHTALYWYRQSLGQGLEFLIYFQGNSAPDKSGLPSDRFSAERTGGSVSTLTIQRTQQEDSAVYLCASSSTLTGTSTQYFGPGTRLTVL.

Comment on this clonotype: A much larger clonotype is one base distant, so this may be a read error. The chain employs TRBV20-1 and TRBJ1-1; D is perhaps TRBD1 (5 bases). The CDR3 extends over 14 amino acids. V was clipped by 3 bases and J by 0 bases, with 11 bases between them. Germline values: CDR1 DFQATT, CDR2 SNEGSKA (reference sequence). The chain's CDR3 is CSARAGTVNTEAFF. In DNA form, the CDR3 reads TGCAGTGCTAGGGCGGGGACGGTGAACACTGAAGCTTTCTTT.

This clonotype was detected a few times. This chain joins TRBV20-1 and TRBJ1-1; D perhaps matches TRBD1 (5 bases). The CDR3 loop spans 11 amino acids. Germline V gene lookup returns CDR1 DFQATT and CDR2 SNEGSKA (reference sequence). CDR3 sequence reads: CRGGGPTEAFF. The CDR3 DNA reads TGCAGGGGGGGGGGTCCCACTGAAGCTTTCTTT.

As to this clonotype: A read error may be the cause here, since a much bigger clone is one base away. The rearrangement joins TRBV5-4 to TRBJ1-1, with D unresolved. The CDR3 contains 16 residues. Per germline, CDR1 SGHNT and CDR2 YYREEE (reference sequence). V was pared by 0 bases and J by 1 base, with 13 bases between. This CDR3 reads CASSLEARTRNTEAFF. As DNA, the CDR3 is TGTGCCAGCAGCTTGGAGGCCCGGACCCGGAACACTGAAGCTTTCTTT.

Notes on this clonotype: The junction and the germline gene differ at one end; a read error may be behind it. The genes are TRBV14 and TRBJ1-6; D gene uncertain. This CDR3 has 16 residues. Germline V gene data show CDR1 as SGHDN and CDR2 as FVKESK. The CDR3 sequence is CASSQGLGSYNSPLNF. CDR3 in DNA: TGTGCCAGCAGCCAAGGGCTGGGCTCCTATAATTCACCCCTCAACTTT.

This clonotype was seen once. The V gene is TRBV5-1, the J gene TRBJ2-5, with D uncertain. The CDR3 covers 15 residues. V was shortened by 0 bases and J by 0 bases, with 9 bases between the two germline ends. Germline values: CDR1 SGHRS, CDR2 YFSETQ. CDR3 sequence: CASSLVPGHQETQYF. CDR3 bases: TGCGCCAGCAGCTTGGTCCCGGGCCACCAAGAGACCCAGTACTTC.

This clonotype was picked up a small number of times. The chain's CDR3 is CASSFLAGTDTQYF. The CDR3 nucleotides are TGCGCCAGCAGCTTTCTAGCCGGGACAGATACGCAGTATTTT. The V gene is TRBV5-1, the J gene TRBJ2-3; perhaps TRBD2 as D (5 bases). Trimming pared 2 bases from V and 3 bases from J, leaving 10 bases between. Germline V gene lookup returns CDR1 SGHRS and CDR2 YFSETQ. CDR3 length: 14 residues.

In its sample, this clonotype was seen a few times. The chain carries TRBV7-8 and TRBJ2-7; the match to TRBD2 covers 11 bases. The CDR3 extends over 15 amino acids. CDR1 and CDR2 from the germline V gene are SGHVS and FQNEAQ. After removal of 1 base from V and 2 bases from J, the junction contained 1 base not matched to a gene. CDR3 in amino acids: CASSLVTSGAYEQYF. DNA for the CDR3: TGTGCCAGCAGCTTAGTGACTAGCGGGGCCTACGAGCAGTACTTC. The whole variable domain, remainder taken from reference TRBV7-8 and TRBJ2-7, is GAGVSQSPRYKVAKRGQDVALRCDPISGHVSLFWYQQALGQGPEFLTYFQNEAQLDKSGLPSDRFFAERPEGSVSTLKIQRTQQEDSAVYLCASSLVTSGAYEQYFGPGTRLTVT.

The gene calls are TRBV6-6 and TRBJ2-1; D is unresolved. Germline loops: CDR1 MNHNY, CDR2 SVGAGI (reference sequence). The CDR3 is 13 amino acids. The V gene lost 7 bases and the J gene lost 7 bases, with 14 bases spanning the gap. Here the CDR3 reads CASTLNLGNEQFF. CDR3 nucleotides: TGTGCCAGCACCTTGAACCTGGGGAATGAGCAGTTCTTC.

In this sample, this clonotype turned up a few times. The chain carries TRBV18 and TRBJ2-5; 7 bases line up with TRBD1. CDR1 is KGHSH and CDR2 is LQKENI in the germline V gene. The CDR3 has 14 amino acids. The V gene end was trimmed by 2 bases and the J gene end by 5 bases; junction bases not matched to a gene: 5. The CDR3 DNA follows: TGTGCCAGCTCACCAGAGGGGGCGAAGGAGACCCAGTACTTC. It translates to CASSPEGAKETQYF.

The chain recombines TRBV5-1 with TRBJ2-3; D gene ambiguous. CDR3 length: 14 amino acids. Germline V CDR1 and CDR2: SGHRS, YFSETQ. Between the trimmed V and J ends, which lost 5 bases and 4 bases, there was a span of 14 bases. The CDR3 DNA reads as TGCGCCAGCAGTTCACAGCCCTCTGCAGATACGCAGTATTTT. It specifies CASSSQPSADTQYF.

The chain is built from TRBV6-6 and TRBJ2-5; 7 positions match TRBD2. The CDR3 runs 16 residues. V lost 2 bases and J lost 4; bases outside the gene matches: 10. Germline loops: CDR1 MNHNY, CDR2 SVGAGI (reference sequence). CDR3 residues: CASSYGVLGGRETQYF. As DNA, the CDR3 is TGTGCCAGCAGTTACGGGGTGCTGGGAGGGAGAGAGACCCAGTACTTC.

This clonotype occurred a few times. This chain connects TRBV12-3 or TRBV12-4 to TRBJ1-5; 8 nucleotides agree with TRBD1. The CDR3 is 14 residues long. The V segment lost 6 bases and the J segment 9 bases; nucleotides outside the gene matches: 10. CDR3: CASSPTGALGPQHF. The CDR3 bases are TGTGCCAGCAGCCCGACAGGGGCCTTAGGGCCCCAGCATTTT.

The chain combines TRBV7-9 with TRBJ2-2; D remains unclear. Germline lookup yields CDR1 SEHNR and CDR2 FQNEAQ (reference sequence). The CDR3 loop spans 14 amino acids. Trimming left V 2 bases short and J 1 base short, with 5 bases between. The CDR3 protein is CASSLMLNTGELFF. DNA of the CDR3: TGTGCCAGCAGCTTAATGCTGAACACCGGGGAGCTGTTTTTT.